The clone carrying this T cell receptor (beta chain) appeared a few times. This sample stems from a study of cytotoxic CD8 clonotypes in ibrutinib-treated CLL. Only in-frame clones appear in the TCRdb table, and some are missing; sequencing was by immunoSEQ multiplex PCR. This sample carries some 29,000 clones, about 75% of them seen once, and the ten largest clones take 51%. Germline lookup yields CDR1 MNHEY and CDR2 SMNVEV (reference sequence). Trimming removed 2 bases from V and 5 bases from J, with 9 bases in between. This CDR3 spans 13 amino acids. The specimen comprised PBMCs, sampled after 36 months of ibrutinib treatment. The chain couples TRBV27 to TRBJ2-5; D unclear. The clonotype originates from a human donor with chronic lymphocytic leukemia. CDR3 amino acids: CASSLGIFETQYF. CDR3 DNA: TGTGCCAGCAGTTTAGGTATATTCGAGACCCAGTACTTC.